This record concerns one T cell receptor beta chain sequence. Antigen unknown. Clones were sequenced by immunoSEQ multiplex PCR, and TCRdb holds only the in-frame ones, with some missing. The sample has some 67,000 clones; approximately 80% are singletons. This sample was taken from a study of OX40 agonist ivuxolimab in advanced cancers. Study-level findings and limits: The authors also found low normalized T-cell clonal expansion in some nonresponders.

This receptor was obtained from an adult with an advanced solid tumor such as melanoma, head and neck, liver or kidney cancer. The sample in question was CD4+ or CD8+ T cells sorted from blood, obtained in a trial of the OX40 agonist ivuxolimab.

The CDR3 DNA is TGTGCCAGCAGTTTAGGGGGGGGGCACACTGAAGCTTTCTTT. Its translation is CASSLGGGHTEAFF. V is TRBV28 and J is TRBJ1-1; maybe TRBD1 (6 bases). Germline assignment: CDR1 MDHEN and CDR2 SYDVKM. The V gene lost 2 bases and the J gene lost 3 bases, with 10 bases spanning the gap. The CDR3 sequence is 14 residues long.